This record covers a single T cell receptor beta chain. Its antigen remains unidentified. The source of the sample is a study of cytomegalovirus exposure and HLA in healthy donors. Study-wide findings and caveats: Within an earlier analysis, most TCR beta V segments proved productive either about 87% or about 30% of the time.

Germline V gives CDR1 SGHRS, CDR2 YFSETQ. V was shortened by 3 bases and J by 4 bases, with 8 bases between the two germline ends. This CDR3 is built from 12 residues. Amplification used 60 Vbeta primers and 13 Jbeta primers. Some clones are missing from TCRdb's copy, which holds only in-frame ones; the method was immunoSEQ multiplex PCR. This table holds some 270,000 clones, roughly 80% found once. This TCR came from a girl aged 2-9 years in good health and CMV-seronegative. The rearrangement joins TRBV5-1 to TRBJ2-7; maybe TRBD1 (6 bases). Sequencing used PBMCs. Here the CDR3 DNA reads TGCGCCAGCAGCTCAGGGGTGTACGAGCAGTACTTC. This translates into CASSSGVYEQYF.